Detailed here is one T cell receptor (beta chain). At one boundary the junction diverges from the germline segment, which might be a read error. The sample is drawn from a study of T cells in Graves' hyperthyroidism and ophthalmopathy. TCR beta CDR3 regions were amplified from RNA. The HTBI primer set served for first-round RT-PCR of the TCR CDR3. TCRdb independently ran MiXCR on the multiplex PCR reads; one entry per CDR3 protein. This sample carries roughly 400,000 distinct CDR3 sequences, about 25% of them seen once, and the ten largest clones take less than 75%. This CDR3 comprises 13 residues. The V gene's germline CDR1 is MNHEY and CDR2 SVGEGT.

Sequences were obtained from blood. The sequence was collected from a man aged 45-65 years with Graves' hyperthyroidism. The chain uses TRBV6-2 or TRBV6-3 and TRBJ2-1, with 7 bases fitting TRBD2. DNA for the CDR3: TGTGCCAGCAAGCGGGGCACCTACAATGAGCAGCTCTTC. It is translated as CASKRGTYNEQLF.